This T cell receptor (beta chain) was recorded in a study of blood T cells in healthy people across ages. The second PCR ran roughly 6 to 11 cycles with a sample-barcoded 5' primer and J-beta primers. Per-sample output comprised a minimum of 3 million paired-end reads containing CDR3. TCRdb analysed the 5' RACE reads with MiXCR anew, one entry per CDR3 protein. The profile shows about a million distinct CDR3 sequences, 35% to 45% of them singletons. The CDR3 contains 10 residues. Germline V CDR1 and CDR2: SEHNR, FQNEAQ (reference sequence). Trimming cost V 9 bases and J 12 bases, with 12 bases left between them. Study-level results: Unsorted PBMC material precluded a definitive naive versus antigen-experienced comparison. When one million T cells were used, diversity estimates were thought to be underestimates. Aged donors had fewer naive CD4+ cells and lower diversity than long-lived donors.

As for this clonotype: Its target is not known.

This receptor was taken from a man younger than 30 in good health. The chain has TRBV7-9 and TRBJ1-5; D ambiguous. The sequenced sample was blood. The CDR3 bases are TGTGCCAGGGAGGGCCACGGCCAGCATTTT. Translation gives CAREGHGQHF.